This T cell receptor (beta chain) was documented in a study of CD8 T cells in Susac syndrome. Findings and caveats of the study: The number of individuals included in the study's TCR sequencing and HLA analysis was acknowledged as relatively small.

With random hexamers, reverse transcription was performed on about 0.45 to 1 ug of RNA. Amplification of TCR beta CDR3 used immunoSEQ multiplex PCR across 54 Vbeta and 13 Jbeta. TCRdb fed the immunoSEQ multiplex PCR reads into MiXCR, producing one record per CDR3 protein. The sample contains roughly 180,000 distinct CDR3 sequences, approximately 94% of which appear only once. The CDR3 runs to 16 residues. The V end lost 4 bases, the J end lost 3 bases, and 19 bases lay between the germline ends. The germline V gene encodes CDR1 LNHDA and CDR2 SQIVND (reference sequence). This clonotype was seen a single time. Antigen specificity is unknown.

The material sequenced was CD4+ T cells from PBMCs. The source of this sequence is a human donor with multiple sclerosis. The rearrangement links TRBV19 to TRBJ2-7; either TRBD1 or TRBD2 may supply D (6 bases each). The CDR3 DNA is TGTGCCAGTAGTACCCAAGGAGGGGGTTTACGCTACGAGCAGTACTTC. The encoded protein is CASSTQGGGLRYEQYF.